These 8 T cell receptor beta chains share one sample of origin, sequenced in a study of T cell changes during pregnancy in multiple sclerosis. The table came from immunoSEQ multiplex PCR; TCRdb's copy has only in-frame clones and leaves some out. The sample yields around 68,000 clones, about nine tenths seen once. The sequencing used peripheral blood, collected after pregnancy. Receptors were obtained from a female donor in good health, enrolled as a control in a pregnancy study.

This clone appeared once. The CDR3 coding sequence is TGTGCCAGCAGCTTATTAGCAGTAGAAGAGACCCAGTACTTC. It encodes CASSLLAVEETQYF. The chain links TRBV13 to TRBJ2-5; D is ambiguous. The germline V and J ends were trimmed by 2 bases and 3 bases, with 10 bases remaining between them. This CDR3 has 14 amino acids. Germline lookup yields CDR1 PRHDT and CDR2 FYEKMQ (reference sequence).

Written as DNA, the CDR3 is TGTGCCAGCAGCTTCAGGCTTATTGGCTACACCTTC. Encoded protein: CASSFRLIGYTF. The chain combines TRBV7-9 with TRBJ1-2, with D uncertain. The germline CDR1 and CDR2 sequences are SEHNR and FQNEAQ (reference sequence). This CDR3 comprises 12 residues. Between the trimmed V and J ends, which lost 3 bases and 7 bases, there was a span of 9 bases.

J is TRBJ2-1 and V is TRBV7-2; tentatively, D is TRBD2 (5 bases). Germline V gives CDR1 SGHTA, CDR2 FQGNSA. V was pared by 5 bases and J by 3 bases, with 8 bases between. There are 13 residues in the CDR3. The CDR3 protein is CASSRGSYNEQFF. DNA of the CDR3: TGTGCCAGCAGCCGAGGGAGCTACAATGAGCAGTTCTTC.

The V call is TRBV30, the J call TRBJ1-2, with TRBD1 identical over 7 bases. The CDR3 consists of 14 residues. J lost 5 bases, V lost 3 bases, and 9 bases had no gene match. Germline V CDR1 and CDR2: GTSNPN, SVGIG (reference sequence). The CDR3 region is CAWSRQGRLYGYTF. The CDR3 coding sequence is TGTGCCTGGAGCCGACAGGGTCGGTTATATGGCTACACCTTC. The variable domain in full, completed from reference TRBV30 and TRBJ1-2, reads SQTIHQWPATLVQPVGSPLSLECTVEGTSNPNLYWYRQAAGRGLQLLFYSVGIGQISSEVPQNLSASRPQDRQFILSSKKLLLSDSGFYLCAWSRQGRLYGYTFGSGTRLTVV.

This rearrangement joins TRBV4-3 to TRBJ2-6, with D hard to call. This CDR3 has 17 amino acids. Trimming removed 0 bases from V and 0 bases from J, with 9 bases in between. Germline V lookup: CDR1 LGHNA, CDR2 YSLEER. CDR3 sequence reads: CASSQDRGNSGANVLTF. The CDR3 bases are TGCGCCAGCAGCCAAGATCGTGGCAACTCTGGGGCCAACGTCCTGACTTTC.

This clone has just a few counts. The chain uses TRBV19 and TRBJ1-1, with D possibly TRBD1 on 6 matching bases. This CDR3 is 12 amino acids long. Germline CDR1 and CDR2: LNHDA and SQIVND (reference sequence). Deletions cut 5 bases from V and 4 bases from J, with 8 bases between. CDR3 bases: TGTGCCAGTAGTGTCAGGGGCACTGAAGCTTTCTTT. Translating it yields CASSVRGTEAFF.

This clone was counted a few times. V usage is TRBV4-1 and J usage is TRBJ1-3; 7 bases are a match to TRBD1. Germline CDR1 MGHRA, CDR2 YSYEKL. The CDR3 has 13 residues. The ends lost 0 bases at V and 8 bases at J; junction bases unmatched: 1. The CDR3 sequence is CASSQDRGHTIYF. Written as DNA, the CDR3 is TGCGCCAGCAGCCAAGATAGGGGGCACACCATATATTTT.

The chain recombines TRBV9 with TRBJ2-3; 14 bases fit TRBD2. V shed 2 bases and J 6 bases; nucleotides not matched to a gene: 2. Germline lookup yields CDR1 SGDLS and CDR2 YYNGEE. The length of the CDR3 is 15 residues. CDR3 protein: CASSVWTSGGDTQYF. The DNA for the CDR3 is TGTGCCAGCAGCGTGTGGACTAGCGGGGGGGATACGCAGTATTTT.